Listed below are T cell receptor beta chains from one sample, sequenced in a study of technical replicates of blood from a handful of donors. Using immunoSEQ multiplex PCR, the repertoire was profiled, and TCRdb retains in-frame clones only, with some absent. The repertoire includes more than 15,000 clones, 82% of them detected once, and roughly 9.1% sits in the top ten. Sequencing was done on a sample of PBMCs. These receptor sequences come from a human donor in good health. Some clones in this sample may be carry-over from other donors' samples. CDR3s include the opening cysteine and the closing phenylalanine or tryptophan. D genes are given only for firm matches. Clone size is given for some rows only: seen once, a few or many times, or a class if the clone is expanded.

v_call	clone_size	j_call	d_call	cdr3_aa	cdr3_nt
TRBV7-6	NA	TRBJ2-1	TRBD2	CASSPQLAGRGNEQFF	TGTGCCAGCAGCCCCCAACTAGCGGGAAGAGGGAATGAGCAGTTCTTC
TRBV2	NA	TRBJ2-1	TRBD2	CASRVGLAGWNEQFF	TGTGCCAGCAGGGTTGGACTAGCGGGATGGAATGAGCAGTTCTTC
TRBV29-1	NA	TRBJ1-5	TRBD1	CSVGGTGDQPQHF	TGCAGCGTTGGGGGGACAGGGGACCAGCCCCAGCATTTT
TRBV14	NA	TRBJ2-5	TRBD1	CASSFPGQGIVTQYF	TGTGCCAGCAGCTTCCCCGGACAGGGGATTGTGACCCAGTACTTC
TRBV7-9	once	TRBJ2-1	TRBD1	CASSYGDRGRNEQFF	TGTGCCAGCAGCTACGGGGACAGGGGTAGGAATGAGCAGTTCTTC
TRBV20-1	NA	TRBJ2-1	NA	CSAQLREVQFF	TGCAGTGCCCAGCTCAGGGAGGTTCAGTTCTTC
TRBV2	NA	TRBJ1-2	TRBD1	CASSGQGAIYGYTF	TGTGCCAGCAGTGGACAGGGGGCGATCTATGGCTACACCTTC
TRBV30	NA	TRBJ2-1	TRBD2	CAWSGSGRAYNEQFF	TGTGCCTGGAGTGGGAGCGGGAGAGCGTACAATGAGCAGTTCTTC
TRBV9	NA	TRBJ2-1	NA	CASSVGSGRSYNEQFF	TGTGCCAGCAGCGTAGGGAGCGGACGCTCCTACAATGAGCAGTTCTTC
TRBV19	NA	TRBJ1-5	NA	CASSPPAGRNQPQHF	TGTGCCAGTAGTCCTCCGGCAGGGCGGAATCAGCCCCAGCATTTT
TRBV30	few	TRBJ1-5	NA	CAWNRMGNAGQPQHF	TGTGCCTGGAATCGGATGGGGAATGCGGGTCAGCCCCAGCATTTT
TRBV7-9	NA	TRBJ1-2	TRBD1	CASGQGNYGYTF	TGTGCCAGCGGACAGGGGAACTATGGCTACACCTTC